Included here is one T cell receptor beta chain sequence, with context. The target antigen is unknown. This entry comes from a study of cytomegalovirus exposure and HLA in healthy donors. Broader study findings: Among the CMV-associated chains, three were confirmed in vitro as specific for CMV antigens. Presence/absence analyses assumed roughly uniform sequencing depth across donors, which may not hold. A previous analysis found most TCR beta V segments productive roughly 87% or roughly 30% of the time. A later analysis linked a missense DCLRE1C variant to TCR beta V- and J-gene trimming.

Both 60 Vbeta primers and 13 Jbeta primers went into the PCR. TCRdb keeps only in-frame clones here, not all; method: immunoSEQ multiplex PCR. Its table records 75,000 to 100,000 clones. This receptor was obtained from a woman aged 60-70 years in good health and CMV-seronegative. What was sequenced was PBMCs.

The CDR3 DNA is TGCGCCAGCAGTGAGCCACAGGTTACCTACAATGAGCAGTTCTTC. Amino acids: CASSEPQVTYNEQFF. This rearrangement joins TRBV10-2 to TRBJ2-1, with a possible D match to TRBD1 (5 bases). Germline loops: CDR1 WSHSY, CDR2 SAAADI. The CDR3 is made up of 15 amino acids. The V end lost 2 bases, the J end lost 2 bases, and 10 bases lay between the germline ends.